What follows describes a single T cell receptor (beta chain). Its antigen is not identified. The source of the sample is a study of CD8 T cells in Susac syndrome. Study conclusions and caveats: As the study acknowledged, the number of individuals who were part of its TCR sequencing and HLA analysis was relatively small.

RNA was extracted with the RNeasy kit, and a quantity of about 0.45 to 1 ug was reverse transcribed using random hexamers. Coverage of TCR beta CDR3 amplification by immunoSEQ multiplex PCR extended to 54 Vbeta and 13 Jbeta. Each CDR3 protein is one row after TCRdb ran MiXCR on the immunoSEQ multiplex PCR reads. Of about 140,000 distinct CDR3 sequences in the sample, 85% to 95% are singletons; the top ten hold approximately 0.3%. CDR1 MNHEY and CDR2 SVGAGI come from the germline V gene. Deletions cut 3 bases from V and 6 bases from J, with 6 bases between. The CDR3 contains 11 residues. The material sequenced was CD8+ T cells from PBMCs. The sequence derives from a human donor in good health. The J gene is TRBJ2-7, the V gene TRBV6-5; maybe TRBD1 (5 bases). The CDR3 region is CASSYGAEQYF. The DNA for the CDR3 is TGTGCCAGCAGTTATGGGGCCGAGCAGTACTTC.